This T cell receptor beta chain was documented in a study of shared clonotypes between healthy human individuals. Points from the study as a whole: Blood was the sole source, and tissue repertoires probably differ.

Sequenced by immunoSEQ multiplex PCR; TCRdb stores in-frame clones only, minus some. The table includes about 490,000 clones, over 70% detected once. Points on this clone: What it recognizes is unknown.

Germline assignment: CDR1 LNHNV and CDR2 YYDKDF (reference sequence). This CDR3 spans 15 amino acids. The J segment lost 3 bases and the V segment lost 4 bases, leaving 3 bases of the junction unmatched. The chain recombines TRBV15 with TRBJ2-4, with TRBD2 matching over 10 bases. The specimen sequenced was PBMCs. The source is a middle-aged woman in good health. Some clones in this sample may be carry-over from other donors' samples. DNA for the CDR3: TGTGCCACCAGCACCCGGACTAGCGGCAAAAACATTCAGTACTTC. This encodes CATSTRTSGKNIQYF.